This TCR beta chain was documented in a study of shared clonotypes between healthy human individuals. Regarding the study as a whole: Donor clonotype sharing was expected to depend on sequencing depth.

Regarding this clone: Antigen: not known.

Sequenced by immunoSEQ multiplex PCR; TCRdb stores in-frame clones only, minus some. The sample records about 680,000 clones, roughly 70% being singletons. Germline CDR1 is SGHAT and CDR2 is FQNNGV. Trimming shortened V by 5 bases and J by 6 bases, and 17 bases separated the two germline ends. The CDR3 runs 15 residues. All the donors were Caucasian adults who lived in Nashville, Tennessee. The authors divided CD4+ cells into CD45RA+ naive and CD45RA-negative memory subsets. J is TRBJ1-5 and V is TRBV11-2, with D unresolved. Material: memory CD4+ T cells sorted from blood. Subset meaning: CD45RA-negative fraction. The source of this sequence is a woman aged 25 to 45 in good health. The CDR3 DNA follows: TGTGCCAGCAGCAGCCGTCCCGATATGGGTCAGCCCCAGCATTTT. The encoded protein is CASSSRPDMGQPQHF.